This TCR beta chain derives from a study of neurological immune-mediated disorders. Study-wide results and limits: Private repertoires in all groups were suggested by the finding that expanded clones across subjects shared no CDR3 amino acid sequences.

There are many counts of this clonotype. Its specificity is not known. Germline V lookup: CDR1 SGHAT, CDR2 FQNNGV. V was clipped by 5 bases and J by 1 base; unmatched bases: 8. The CDR3 extends over 16 amino acids. Via MiXCR, TCRdb re-called the 5' RACE reads, giving one row per CDR3 protein. The sample has about 95,000 distinct CDR3 sequences, roughly 4% seen once; the top ten hold approximately 5.9%. This sequence was found in a woman between 18 and 29 years old with multiple sclerosis. This sequence joins TRBV11-2 and TRBJ2-1; 7 positions agree with TRBD2. Sequences were obtained from PBMCs. The CDR3 protein is CASSILAGGSYNEQFF. As DNA, the CDR3 is TGTGCCAGCAGCATTTTAGCGGGTGGGTCCTACAATGAGCAGTTCTTC.